Here is one T cell receptor beta chain with its context. CDR3 length: 15 residues. V gave up 6 bases and J gave up 3 bases; unmatched junction bases: 9. CDR1 is MDHEN, CDR2 SYDVKM, per germline. Assay used: immunoSEQ multiplex PCR; TCRdb lists only in-frame clones, some missing. The sample gives about 120,000 clones, about 85% of which show up once; under 4% is in the top ten. The sample originates from a study of blood T cell repertoires in COVID-19. The rearrangement uses TRBV28 and TRBJ2-7, with 9 bases that match TRBD1. The sequence was obtained from a man between 60 and 75 years old with acute or convalescent COVID-19. Sequenced input: peripheral blood. This CDR3 is CASSLEGGQGYEQYF. CDR3 bases: TGTGCCAGCAGCTTAGAAGGGGGACAGGGCTACGAGCAGTACTTC.